This T cell receptor (beta chain) stems from a study of metastatic and nonmetastatic thyroid tumors. Study background: It was across blood and tumor or nodule tissue from malignant and benign thyroid patients that repertoires were compared.

The CDR3 has 16 amino acids. CDR1 and CDR2 (germline): DFQATT, SNEGSKA (reference sequence). The trim removed 3 bases at V and 5 bases at J, leaving 14 bases unmatched. From the PCR reads, TCRdb re-called clones with MiXCR. This table holds some 86,000 clones, around an eighth found once. No treatment of any kind had been given to any patient before thyroid surgery. This clone was detected many times. This clonotype originated in a female donor with papillary thyroid cancer or a benign thyroid nodule (not recorded which). Some clones in this sample may be carry-over from other donors' samples. Material for sequencing was tumor tissue. This chain joins TRBV20-1 and TRBJ2-7; 9 nucleotides agree with TRBD1. DNA of the CDR3: TGCAGTGCTAGTCTCAACAGGGGGCCGCAGATCGACGAGCAGTACTTC. It codes for CSASLNRGPQIDEQYF.